The clone carrying this T cell receptor beta chain was recorded a few times. Its antigen is currently unknown. The sample is drawn from a study of blood T cells in healthy people across ages. Primers used in a second PCR of about 7 to 12 cycles were a sample-barcoded 5' primer and a J-beta primer mix. Using its own MiXCR run on the 5' RACE reads, TCRdb lists one record per CDR3 protein. The sample has 1.5 million to 2 million distinct CDR3 sequences, roughly two fifths seen once; the top ten hold 23%. Study results and limitations: Without sorted subsets, naive and antigen-experienced compartments could not be conclusively compared.

Those donating, healthy Caucasian individuals from Russia, were aged roughly 6 to 95. The amount of total RNA extracted per sample was at least 5.5 micrograms. Trimming took 1 base from V and 2 from J; bases not matched to a gene: 7. Germline-derived CDR1 and CDR2 are MGHDK and SYGVNS. The CDR3 totals 16 residues. The specimen was blood. The chain combines TRBV25-1 with TRBJ2-5; TRBD2 matches at 7 bases. This sequence was found in a human donor in good health. The CDR3 region has the DNA TGTGCCAGCAGTGAATGGGGCGGGGGTCATCAAGAGACCCAGTACTTC. Encoded protein: CASSEWGGGHQETQYF.